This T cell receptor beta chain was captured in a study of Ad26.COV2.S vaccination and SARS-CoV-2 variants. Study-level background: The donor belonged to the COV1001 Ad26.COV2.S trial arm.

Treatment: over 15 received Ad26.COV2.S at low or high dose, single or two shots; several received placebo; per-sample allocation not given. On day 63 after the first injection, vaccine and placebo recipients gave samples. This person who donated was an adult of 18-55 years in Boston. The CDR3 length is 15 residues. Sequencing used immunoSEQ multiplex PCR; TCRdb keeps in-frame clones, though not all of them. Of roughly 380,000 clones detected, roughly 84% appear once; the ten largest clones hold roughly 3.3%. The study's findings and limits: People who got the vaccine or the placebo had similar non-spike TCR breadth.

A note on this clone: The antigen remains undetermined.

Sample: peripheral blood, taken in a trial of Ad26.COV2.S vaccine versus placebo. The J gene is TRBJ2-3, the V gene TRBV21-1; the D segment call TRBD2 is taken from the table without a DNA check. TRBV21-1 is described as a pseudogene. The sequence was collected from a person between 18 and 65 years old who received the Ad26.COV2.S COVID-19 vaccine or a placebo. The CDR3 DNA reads TGTGCCAGCAGCATAGGACTGAAACACGGAGATACGCAGTATTTT. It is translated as CASSIGLKHGDTQYF.